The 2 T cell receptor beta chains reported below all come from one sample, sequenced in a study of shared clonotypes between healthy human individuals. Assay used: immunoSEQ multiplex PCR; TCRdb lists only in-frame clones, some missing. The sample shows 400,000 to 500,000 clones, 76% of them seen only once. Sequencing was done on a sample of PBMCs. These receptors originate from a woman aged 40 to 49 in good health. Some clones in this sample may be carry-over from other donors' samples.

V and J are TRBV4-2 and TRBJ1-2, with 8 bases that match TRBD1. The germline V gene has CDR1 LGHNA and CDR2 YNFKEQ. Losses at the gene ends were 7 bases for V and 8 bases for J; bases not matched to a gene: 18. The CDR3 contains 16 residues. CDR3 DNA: TGTGCCAGCAACAGGGATGGCGCCCAGGGGGCAGAAGGCTACACCTTC. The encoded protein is CASNRDGAQGAEGYTF.

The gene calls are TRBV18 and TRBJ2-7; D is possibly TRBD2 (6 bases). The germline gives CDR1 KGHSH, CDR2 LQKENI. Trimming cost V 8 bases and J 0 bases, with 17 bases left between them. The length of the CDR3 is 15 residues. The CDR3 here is CASTGRTNVSYEQYF. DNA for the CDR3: TGTGCCAGCACCGGGCGGACTAACGTCTCCTACGAGCAGTACTTC.